The 20 T cell receptor beta chains listed next were all sequenced from one sample in a study of blood T cells in healthy people across ages (dated by TCRdb to the mid-2010s). Libraries came from 5' RACE. The run used an Illumina HiSeq 2500. The second PCR ran for roughly 7 to 12 cycles and used a J-beta primer mix along with a sample-barcoded 5' primer. The public reads were run again by TCRdb, first through fastp at Q25 and then through MiXCR, and only productive beta chains were kept. Every entry covers one CDR3 protein and lists the most common genes and DNA from its rows. Counted in this sample were more than 800,000 distinct CDR3 sequences; 45% of them appeared once. The ten top clones hold approximately 17% of the sample. The sequenced material came from blood. Receptors were obtained from a woman aged 55-70 years in good health.

This clonotype has only a few counts. The chain links TRBV5-8 to TRBJ2-1, with 8 bases fitting TRBD1. With 2 bases clipped from V and 5 bases from J, the junction kept 6 bases outside the gene matches. The CDR3 has 15 amino acids. CDR1 and CDR2 (germline): SGHTS, YDEGEE. The CDR3 nucleotides read TGTGCCAGCAGCTTAGGACAGGGAGTCCACAATGAGCAGTTCTTC. Translation: CASSLGQGVHNEQFF.

V is TRBV12-3 or TRBV12-4 and J is TRBJ2-7; D call uncertain. The J call is doubtful: the DNA matches TRBJ2-4 better. There are 12 residues in the CDR3. In DNA form, the CDR3 reads TGTGCCAGCAGTTTACTAGACAACATTCAGTACTTC. It specifies CASSLLDNIQYF.

The chain carries TRBV20-1 and TRBJ1-5; 8 nucleotides align to TRBD1. This CDR3 comprises 13 residues. Trimming took 4 bases from V and 4 from J; bases not matched to a gene: 3. The germline CDR1 and CDR2 sequences are DFQATT and SNEGSKA (reference sequence). CDR3 loop: CSAMGQENQPQHF. In DNA, the CDR3 is TGCAGTGCTATGGGACAGGAGAATCAGCCCCAGCATTTT.

The CDR3 here is CASSFIEGNQPQHF. The CDR3 bases are TGTGCCAGCAGTTTTATAGAGGGCAATCAGCCCCAGCATTTT. The V gene is TRBV28, the J gene TRBJ1-5; unclear D gene. The length of the CDR3 is 14 residues. Looked up from germline, CDR1 is MDHEN and CDR2 is SYDVKM. Trimming took off 3 bases at V and 2 bases at J, with 8 bases between the two ends. Variable domain in full (rest from reference TRBV28 and TRBJ1-5): DVKVTQSSRYLVKRTGEKVFLECVQDMDHENMFWYRQDPGLGLRLIYFSYDVKMKEKGDIPEGYSVSREKKERFSLILESASTNQTSMYLCASSFIEGNQPQHFGDGTRLSIL.

The rearrangement links TRBV28 to TRBJ1-2; 9 bases align to TRBD1. In germline, CDR1 is MDHEN, CDR2 SYDVKM. The CDR3 spans 16 residues. Trimming took 3 bases from V and 8 from J; bases not matched to a gene: 13. CDR3 amino acids: CASSFQAPGQGGGYTF. CDR3 DNA sequence: TGTGCCAGCAGTTTCCAGGCTCCGGGACAGGGAGGGGGCTACACCTTC.

This clonotype was detected once. The genes are TRBV30 and TRBJ2-4; D is uncertain. TRBJ2-7 explains the end of the DNA better; the J call may be wrong. The germline CDR1 and CDR2 sequences are GTSNPN and SVGIG (reference sequence). This CDR3 has 12 amino acids. CDR3 sequence reads: CAWSFQAYEQYF. CDR3 bases: TGTGCCTGGAGTTTCCAGGCCTACGAGCAGTACTTC.

The chain uses TRBV10-3 and TRBJ2-6; D perhaps matches TRBD1 (6 bases). This CDR3 comprises 17 residues. In germline, CDR1 is ENHRY, CDR2 SYGVKD. Trimming left V 0 bases short and J 4 bases short, with 13 bases between. Here the CDR3 reads CAISESPRGAGANVLTF. The CDR3 DNA reads as TGTGCCATCAGTGAGTCCCCCAGGGGTGCAGGGGCCAACGTCCTGACTTTC.

In regard to this clonotype: A single base separates this from a much larger clone, so it may be a read error. The genes are TRBV11-2 and TRBJ2-5, with 11 bases lining up with TRBD2. V lost 5 bases to trimming and J lost 3 bases; unmatched junction nucleotides: 2. The CDR3 is made up of 14 amino acids. Per germline, CDR1 SGHAT and CDR2 FQNNGV. The CDR3 sequence is CASSMGLAEETQYF. For the CDR3, the DNA is TGTGCCAGCAGCATGGGACTAGCGGAAGAGACCCAGTACTTC. The full variable domain, with the rest looked up from reference TRBV11-2 and TRBJ2-5, is EAGVAQSPRYKIIEKRQSVAFWCNPISGHATLYWYQQILGQGPKLLIQFQNNGVVDDSQLPKDRFSAERLKGVDSTLKIQPAKLEDSAVYLCASSMGLAEETQYFGPGTRLLVL.

The V call is TRBV27, the J call TRBJ1-1, with D uncertain. The CDR3 has 15 amino acids. Trimming stripped 1 base from V and 0 bases from J, with 9 bases between. Germline V lookup: CDR1 MNHEY, CDR2 SMNVEV (reference sequence). CDR3 DNA: TGTGCCAGCAGTTTATTGACCGACATGAACACTGAAGCTTTCTTT. Amino acid sequence: CASSLLTDMNTEAFF.

CDR3 bases: TGCAGCGTAGGCGGTCTAGCTAATGAAAAACTGTTTTTT. Translating it yields CSVGGLANEKLFF. V is TRBV29-1 and J is TRBJ1-4; D uncertain. Per the germline V gene, CDR1 is SQVTM and CDR2 is ANQGSEA. V shed 6 bases and J shed 3 bases, with 11 bases lying between them. CDR3 length equals 13 residues.

The V and J genes are TRBV9 and TRBJ2-7; maybe TRBD1 (6 bases). V lost 4 bases and J 2 bases, leaving 13 bases between the germline ends. Per the germline V gene, CDR1 is SGDLS and CDR2 is YYNGEE. This CDR3 comprises 14 residues. CDR3 sequence: CASSRRTATYEQYF. CDR3 coding DNA: TGTGCCAGCAGCCGCCGGACAGCCACCTACGAGCAGTACTTC.

In its sample, this clonotype was seen a few times. The gene calls are TRBV20-1 and TRBJ2-5; no clear D gene. The CDR3 covers 12 residues. In germline, CDR1 is DFQATT, CDR2 SNEGSKA (reference sequence). Trimming left V 3 bases short and J 7 bases short, with 12 bases between. The CDR3 here is CSARDAVGTQYF. The CDR3 nucleotides are TGCAGTGCTAGGGACGCGGTGGGGACCCAGTACTTC.

This chain uses TRBV2 with TRBJ2-1; D may match TRBD1 or TRBD2 (5 bases each). The CDR3 has 15 amino acids. Per the germline V gene, CDR1 is SNHLY and CDR2 is FYNNEI. V was shortened by 1 base and J by 0 bases, with 7 bases between the two germline ends. DNA of the CDR3: TGTGCCAGCAGTGAAGGGGGGATCTCCTACAATGAGCAGTTCTTC. Its translation is CASSEGGISYNEQFF.

There are a few counts of this clonotype. This sequence joins TRBV11-2 and TRBJ2-7; D perhaps matches TRBD1 (7 bases). CDR3 length equals 14 residues. V was clipped by 5 bases and J by 3 bases, with 14 bases between them. Germline V gene data show CDR1 as SGHAT and CDR2 as FQNNGV. This CDR3 is CASSPAQGGYEQYF. DNA for the CDR3: TGTGCCAGCAGCCCTGCGCAGGGGGGCTACGAGCAGTACTTC.

This sequence joins TRBV6-2 or TRBV6-3 and TRBJ1-1, with no clear D. Germline CDR1 MNHEY, CDR2 SVGEGT. CDR3 size: 11 residues. V lost 7 bases, J lost 8 bases, and 11 bases lay in between. The DNA of the CDR3 is TGTGCCAGCACGCAAAGCGAAGAAGCTTTCTTT. Amino acid sequence: CASTQSEEAFF.

The V and J genes are TRBV6-1 and TRBJ2-1; maybe TRBD2 (6 bases). V was pared by 1 base and J by 4 bases, with 8 bases between. CDR3 length: 14 amino acids. The germline V gene encodes CDR1 MNHNS and CDR2 SASEGT. In nucleotides, the CDR3 is TGTGCCAGCAGTGAAGTGGACTATTACAATGAGCAGTTCTTC. Its translation: CASSEVDYYNEQFF.

This clonotype has only a few counts. The V gene is TRBV12-3 or TRBV12-4, the J gene TRBJ2-3, with 9 positions matching TRBD2. This CDR3 contains 16 residues. Trimming at V came to 6 bases and at J to 8 bases, leaving 15 bases not matched to a gene. The CDR3 bases are TGTGCCAGCAGCTCATTCTTTGCGGGAGGGAGGGGTACGCAGTATTTT. As protein: CASSSFFAGGRGTQYF.

This clonotype has just a few counts. The V gene is TRBV15, the J gene TRBJ2-1; TRBD2 aligns across 12 bases. Germline V gene data show CDR1 as LNHNV and CDR2 as YYDKDF (reference sequence). The CDR3 sequence is 16 residues long. Trimming cost V 4 bases and J 8 bases; bases outside gene matches: 9. CDR3: CATSMLTSGRVHEQFF. In nucleotides, the CDR3 is TGTGCCACCAGCATGTTGACTAGCGGGAGAGTCCATGAGCAGTTCTTC.

The chain combines TRBV20-1 with TRBJ2-1; the D is unclear. Between the trimmed V and J ends, which lost 5 bases and 9 bases, there was a span of 11 bases. Germline CDR1 DFQATT, CDR2 SNEGSKA (reference sequence). The CDR3 spans 11 residues. The DNA for the CDR3 is TGCAGTGCTTTAGGGTCTGGTGAGCAGTTCTTC. This encodes CSALGSGEQFF.

This clonotype appeared a few times. The J gene is TRBJ2-1, the V gene TRBV6-5; maybe TRBD2 (6 bases). The germline V gene encodes CDR1 MNHEY and CDR2 SVGAGI. V gave up 5 bases and J gave up 10 bases, with 18 bases separating them. The CDR3 has 14 residues. CDR3 nucleotide sequence: TGTGCCAGCAGTGGCGGGGTCCAGTTTTGGGAGCAGTTCTTC. It specifies CASSGGVQFWEQFF.